A selection of T cell receptor beta chains follows, all from one sample in a study of blood T cell repertoires in COVID-19. Produced via immunoSEQ multiplex PCR; TCRdb's table is partial and in-frame only. The table lists about 58,000 clones, around 83% of them singletons. The sequencing sample was made of peripheral blood. These receptor sequences come from a man aged 50-59 years with COVID-19, enrolled during active disease. CDR3s include the opening cysteine and the closing phenylalanine or tryptophan.

v_gene	j_gene	CDR3aa
TRBV9	TRBJ2-7	CASSVDGGFYEQYF
TRBV9	TRBJ2-1	CASSVGGETYNEQFF
TRBV9	TRBJ2-5	CASNRVAGAGETQYF
TRBV12-3/TRBV12-4	TRBJ2-7	CASRRQGVSEQYF
TRBV19	TRBJ1-5	CASSMGGRINQPQHF
TRBV12-3/TRBV12-4	TRBJ2-5	CASSLGRETQYF
TRBV11-2	TRBJ2-5	CASTRREGQLGETQYF
TRBV6-4	TRBJ2-5	CASSDSGEEVPETQYF
TRBV7-9	TRBJ2-1	CASSLSFREDEQFF
TRBV4-2	TRBJ2-1	CASSQEKSSYNEQFF
TRBV21-1	TRBJ1-2	CASSTRGRMYYGYTF
TRBV30	TRBJ1-5	CAWAASNQPQHF
TRBV28	TRBJ2-2	CASAPAMGHGNTGELFF
TRBV7-3	TRBJ2-1	CASSLTKQFF
TRBV5-4	TRBJ2-7	CASSPGTGFEQYF
TRBV6-5	TRBJ2-5	CASFGGRGQKTQYF
TRBV27	TRBJ2-3	CASSFGLAGTDTQYF
TRBV30	TRBJ2-7	CAWRSTGFHEQYF
TRBV11-2	TRBJ1-1	CASKQIEGATAAFF
TRBV9	TRBJ1-6	CASSVTGTKDSPLHF
TRBV19	TRBJ1-4	CASSIMDRGKLFF
TRBV5-4	TRBJ2-2	CASSPGGGGELFF
TRBV30	TRBJ2-7	CAWGNRGGEQYF
TRBV5-1	TRBJ1-1	CASSFRVETEAFF
TRBV5-5	TRBJ1-5	CASSLDRVLSSNQPQHF
TRBV30	TRBJ2-1	CARDGRGVEYNEQFF
TRBV7-8	TRBJ2-7	CASSLALTSGSIAYEQYF
TRBV5-4	TRBJ1-1	CASSRDRDTKGAFF
TRBV11-2	TRBJ2-5	CASSLPGTQETQYF
TRBV11-1	TRBJ1-1	CASSLNRGNTEAFF
TRBV28	TRBJ1-5	CASRNPGGYNQPQHF
TRBV19	TRBJ1-2	CASSVGTANYGYTF
TRBV28	TRBJ1-4	CASSLSEGGKLFF
TRBV7-7	TRBJ2-3	CASSVNPWTSGSPDTQYF
TRBV2	TRBJ2-5	CASRPGTVQETQYF
TRBV5-4	TRBJ2-1	CASRPREGLFNEQFF
TRBV2	TRBJ2-3	CASSNQAYTQYF
TRBV5-3	TRBJ2-1	CARSSAGRVFSEQFF
TRBV7-8	TRBJ1-5	CASSLTGGAGQPQHF